A selection of T cell receptor beta chains follows, all from one sample in a study of cytomegalovirus exposure and HLA in healthy donors. Some clones are missing from TCRdb's copy, which holds only in-frame ones; the method was immunoSEQ multiplex PCR. The sample lists 150,000 to 160,000 clones, under 80% occurring once. The specimen sequenced was PBMCs. The source of these receptors is a man aged 25 to 45 in good health and CMV-seronegative. CDR3s include the opening cysteine and the closing phenylalanine or tryptophan. The D gene is left open where the match is weak. Part of the rows lack a size; the others show once, few, many or a class for expanded clones.

j_call,clone_size,v_call,d_call,cdr3_aa,cdr3_nt
TRBJ2-1,NA,TRBV5-4,TRBD2,CASSLLAGGLSEQFF,TGTGCCAGCAGCTTGCTAGCGGGGGGGTTAAGTGAGCAGTTCTTC
TRBJ2-7,NA,TRBV28,NA,CASSSPYEQYF,TGTGCCAGCAGTTCTCCCTACGAGCAGTACTTC
TRBJ1-1,NA,TRBV7-2,NA,CASSLQGNTEAFF,TGTGCCAGCAGCCTACAGGGAAACACTGAAGCTTTCTTT
TRBJ1-1,NA,TRBV6-5,NA,CASSYEGRDTEAFF,TGTGCCAGCAGTTACGAGGGAAGGGACACTGAAGCTTTCTTT
TRBJ2-7,once,TRBV29-1,NA,CSVVPRSSYEQYF,TGCAGCGTTGTACCCAGAAGCTCCTACGAGCAGTACTTC
TRBJ2-1,once,TRBV25-1,TRBD1,CASSGDSYNEQFF,TGTGCCAGCAGCGGGGACAGTTACAATGAGCAGTTCTTC
TRBJ2-1,NA,TRBV11-1,NA,CASSLVTRSSYNEQFF,TGTGCCAGCAGCTTAGTTACTCGGAGCTCCTACAATGAGCAGTTCTTC
TRBJ2-2,NA,TRBV6-1,NA,CASSEALKGAGELFF,TGTGCCAGCAGTGAAGCGCTGAAAGGGGCCGGGGAGCTGTTTTTT
TRBJ1-1,few,TRBV14,NA,CASSQDRYVAFF,TGTGCCAGCAGCCAAGACAGATACGTAGCTTTCTTT
TRBJ2-7,NA,TRBV27,NA,CASRFPGGEQYF,TGTGCCAGCAGATTTCCAGGTGGCGAGCAGTACTTC
TRBJ1-5,NA,TRBV6-1,NA,CASSEDLGGGRPQHF,TGTGCCAGCAGTGAAGATTTGGGGGGGGGAAGGCCCCAGCATTTT
TRBJ2-2,NA,TRBV7-7,NA,CASSLDRNTGELFF,TGTGCTAGCAGCTTGGACAGGAACACCGGGGAGCTGTTTTTT
TRBJ2-7,NA,TRBV14,TRBD2,CASSLLTSGVSYEQYF,TGTGCCAGCAGCCTCCTGACTAGCGGGGTCTCCTACGAGCAGTACTTC
TRBJ1-5,NA,TRBV7-8,TRBD1,CASSLARGGGNQPQHF,TGTGCCAGCAGCTTAGCCCGAGGGGGCGGCAATCAGCCCCAGCATTTT
TRBJ2-1,NA,TRBV29-1,TRBD1,CSVDPDRVNEQFF,TGCAGCGTTGACCCAGACAGGGTCAATGAGCAGTTCTTC
TRBJ1-2,NA,TRBV7-2,NA,CASSLEGGAAGYTF,TGTGCCAGCAGCTTAGAGGGGGGGGCGGCTGGCTACACCTTC
TRBJ2-2,few,TRBV30,NA,CAGFLQGKVNTGELFF,TGTGCCGGGTTTTTACAGGGAAAGGTTAACACCGGGGAGCTGTTTTTT
TRBJ1-5,NA,TRBV28,TRBD1,CASSPRTGVSQPQHF,TGTGCCAGCAGCCCGAGGACAGGGGTGTCTCAGCCCCAGCATTTT
TRBJ1-5,NA,TRBV5-1,NA,CASSLGGVGQPQHF,TGCGCCAGCAGCTTGGGCGGGGTGGGTCAGCCCCAGCATTTT
TRBJ2-5,NA,TRBV4-1,NA,CASSPQGGQETQYF,TGCGCCAGCAGCCCCCAGGGGGGCCAAGAGACCCAGTACTTC
TRBJ2-7,few,TRBV28,TRBD1,CASSQSPGTGEQYF,TGTGCCAGCAGCCAATCGCCTGGGACAGGCGAGCAGTACTTC
TRBJ1-5,NA,TRBV7-9,NA,CASIPVPGRSNQPQHF,TGTGCCAGCATACCCGTACCAGGCCGTAGCAATCAGCCCCAGCATTTT
TRBJ1-1,NA,TRBV7-6,TRBD1,CASSLGTGGRTEAFF,TGTGCCAGCAGCTTAGGGACAGGAGGAAGGACTGAAGCTTTCTTT
TRBJ1-1,NA,TRBV2,NA,CASGRGYTEAFF,TGTGCCAGCGGTAGGGGCTACACTGAAGCTTTCTTT
TRBJ1-2,few,TRBV6-1,NA,CASSPDRRGYTF,TGTGCCAGCAGTCCTGACAGGCGTGGCTACACCTTC